The 27 T cell receptor beta chains in this list originate from one sample, sequenced in a study of T-cell memory formation after mild COVID-19. TCRdb recomputed calls from the 5' RACE reads with MiXCR, one row per CDR3 protein. The sample lists hundreds of thousands of distinct CDR3 sequences; approximately 19% were seen once. Sequencing was done on a sample of PBMCs or a T cell subset sorted from them (not recorded which). The receptors derive from a man aged 18 to 29 who had mild COVID-19 (a few samples of this study predate the infection). Cell type and time point are not known.

This clonotype has only a few counts. Here the CDR3 reads CSVEDETDFEQFF. Written as DNA, the CDR3 is TGCAGCGTTGAAGACGAGACGGATTTTGAGCAGTTCTTC. V is TRBV29-1 and J is TRBJ2-1; no firm D call. The CDR3 totals 13 residues. Trimming removed 0 bases at V and 9 bases at J, with 12 bases between. Germline V gene lookup returns CDR1 SQVTM and CDR2 ANQGSEA.

This clonotype was seen ten or more times. The V and J genes are TRBV12-3 or TRBV12-4 and TRBJ1-4; no clear D. The CDR3 is made up of 13 amino acids. Trimming left V 1 base short and J 7 bases short, with 7 bases between. CDR3 residues: CASSLGQLEKLFF. The CDR3 DNA is TGTGCCAGCAGTTTAGGACAACTTGAAAAACTGTTTTTT.

In its sample, this clonotype was seen a few times. The chain has TRBV5-1 and TRBJ2-5; D not resolved. Trimming took off 3 bases at V and 5 bases at J, with 14 bases between the two ends. Germline CDR1 is SGHRS and CDR2 is YFSETQ. The CDR3 totals 14 residues. The CDR3 sequence is CASSSDVGRETQYF. In DNA, the CDR3 is TGCGCCAGCAGCTCGGACGTCGGTAGGGAGACCCAGTACTTC.

The rearrangement links TRBV18 to TRBJ2-7; no reliable D call. Deletions cut 5 bases from V and 6 bases from J, with 11 bases between. The CDR3 has 12 amino acids. Germline lookup yields CDR1 KGHSH and CDR2 LQKENI. The CDR3, as DNA: TGTGCCAGCTCAGGAACGGGCGCCGAGCAGTACGTC. Residues: CASSGTGAEQYV.

J is TRBJ1-5 and V is TRBV3-1; D is unclear. The germline V gene has CDR1 LGHDT and CDR2 YNNKEL (reference sequence). V lost 0 bases, J lost 5 bases, and 8 bases lay in between. The CDR3 extends over 14 amino acids. The CDR3 loop is CASSQDYFDQPQHF. In DNA form, the CDR3 reads TGTGCCAGCAGCCAAGATTACTTCGATCAGCCCCAGCATTTT.

This chain uses TRBV29-1 with TRBJ1-2; perhaps TRBD1 as D (6 bases). The V end was cut by 2 bases, the J end by 4 bases, with 11 bases between. This CDR3 comprises 13 residues. Per the germline V gene, CDR1 is SQVTM and CDR2 is ANQGSEA. For the CDR3, the DNA is TGCAGCGTTGAAACAGGGAGGGGCTATGGCTACACCTTC. Its translation is CSVETGRGYGYTF.

The rearrangement links TRBV7-2 to TRBJ2-3; TRBD2 matches 7 bases. The CDR3 extends over 15 amino acids. The trim removed 0 bases at V and 1 base at J, leaving 1 base unmatched. Looked up from germline, CDR1 is SGHTA and CDR2 is FQGNSA. The CDR3 DNA follows: TGTGCCAGCAGCTTAGCGGCGGGGGGCACAGATACGCAGTATTTT. Translation gives CASSLAAGGTDTQYF. The whole variable domain, remainder taken from reference TRBV7-2 and TRBJ2-3, is GAGVSQSPSNKVTEKGKDVELRCDPISGHTALYWYRQSLGQGLEFLIYFQGNSAPDKSGLPSDRFSAERTGGSVSTLTIQRTQQEDSAVYLCASSLAAGGTDTQYFGPGTRLTVL.

This clonotype was detected a few times. The chain couples TRBV4-3 to TRBJ2-3; D is unresolved. The germline CDR1 and CDR2 sequences are LGHNA and YSLEER. The CDR3 has 16 residues. V lost 0 bases and J 7 bases, leaving 17 bases between the germline ends. CDR3 nucleotide sequence: TGCGCCAGCAGCCAAGATTCAAGGGTTGTTCGCCATACGCAGTATTTT. Its protein is CASSQDSRVVRHTQYF.

The chain joins TRBV11-2 to TRBJ2-3; perhaps TRBD2 as D (5 bases). Trimming pared 5 bases from V and 0 bases from J, leaving 12 bases between. This CDR3 has 15 residues. Germline V lookup: CDR1 SGHAT, CDR2 FQNNGV. The CDR3 sequence is CASSLAVESTDTQYF. CDR3 nucleotide sequence: TGTGCCAGCAGCCTAGCAGTCGAGAGCACAGATACGCAGTATTTT.

This clonotype was detected a few times. The CDR3 sequence is CATSRKGPYEQYF. The CDR3 DNA follows: TGTGCCACCAGCAGAAAGGGTCCTTACGAGCAGTACTTC. The genes are TRBV15 and TRBJ2-7; D is uncertain. The CDR3 contains 13 residues. Germline CDR1 and CDR2: LNHNV and YYDKDF (reference sequence). Between the trimmed V and J ends, which lost 2 bases and 4 bases, there was a span of 9 bases.

This clonotype has a handful of counts. The V call is TRBV5-1, the J call TRBJ2-3, with 11 bases aligning to TRBD2. The germline CDR1 and CDR2 sequences are SGHRS and YFSETQ. The CDR3 consists of 16 residues. V dropped 3 bases and J dropped 5; count of bases not matched to a gene: 8. The CDR3 DNA reads TGCGCCAGCAGCTCGCCTCTAGCGGGGGGTGGAGATACGCAGTATTTT. Residues: CASSSPLAGGGDTQYF.

This clonotype was detected many times. The gene calls are TRBV9 and TRBJ2-7; 7 bases match TRBD1. Unmatched junction bases numbered 8, after V lost 3 bases and J lost 2 bases. Germline lookup yields CDR1 SGDLS and CDR2 YYNGEE. The CDR3 is made up of 15 amino acids. The CDR3 here is CASSASPQGAYEQYF. The CDR3 nucleotides are TGTGCCAGCAGCGCGAGCCCTCAGGGGGCCTACGAGCAGTACTTC.

To note about this clonotype: One junction end disagrees with the germline gene, perhaps due to a read error. The chain is built from TRBV7-9 and TRBJ1-1, with D hard to call. The germline gives CDR1 SEHNR, CDR2 FQNEAQ (reference sequence). The length of the CDR3 is 16 residues. This CDR3 reads CASSPAVSSLYTDAFF. Written as DNA, the CDR3 is TGTGCCAGCAGCCCCGCAGTTTCATCATTATACACTGATGCTTTCTTT.

This chain links TRBV5-1 with TRBJ1-2; D is possibly TRBD1 (5 bases). The CDR3 covers 18 residues. Germline CDR1 SGHRS, CDR2 YFSETQ. Deletions cut 1 base from V and 0 bases from J, with 19 bases between. The CDR3 sequence is CASSLTSGTAKANYGYTF. In DNA, the CDR3 is TGCGCCAGCAGCTTGACCTCCGGGACGGCCAAAGCTAACTATGGCTACACCTTC.

In this sample, this clonotype turned up a few times. The chain recombines TRBV6-2 or TRBV6-3 with TRBJ2-3; D tentatively reads TRBD1 or TRBD2 (7 bases each). The germline V gene has CDR1 MNHEY and CDR2 SVGEGT. Trimming removed 5 bases at V and 2 bases at J, with 14 bases between. The CDR3 length is 15 residues. DNA of the CDR3: TGTGCCAGCAGTGTCAGGGGGGGCCTCACAGATACGCAGTATTTT. It specifies CASSVRGGLTDTQYF.

The chain is built from TRBV5-1 and TRBJ2-1; D call uncertain. V gave up 4 bases and J gave up 4 bases, with 12 bases separating them. The CDR3 consists of 14 residues. The germline V gene has CDR1 SGHRS and CDR2 YFSETQ. In DNA form, the CDR3 reads TGCGCCAGCAGCCCTGAGGACCATTACAATGAGCAGTTCTTC. It is translated as CASSPEDHYNEQFF.

The V call is TRBV7-3, the J call TRBJ2-1; no firm D call. This CDR3 is built from 12 residues. Trimming removed 4 bases from V and 7 bases from J, with 8 bases in between. The V gene's germline CDR1 is SGHTA and CDR2 FQGTGA. CDR3: CASSSHGNEQFF. Written as DNA, the CDR3 is TGTGCCAGCAGCTCACACGGTAATGAGCAGTTCTTC.

The chain is built from TRBV20-1 and TRBJ1-1; D unclear. The CDR3 runs to 14 residues. The V gene lost 1 base and the J gene lost 6 bases, with 15 bases spanning the gap. Germline CDR1 and CDR2: DFQATT and SNEGSKA (reference sequence). The CDR3 DNA reads as TGCAGTGCTAGAGGGAGAGGGCTTGGCGCTGAAGCTTTCTTT. Its translation is CSARGRGLGAEAFF.

The genes are TRBV7-8 and TRBJ1-2; D perhaps matches TRBD1 (5 bases). This CDR3 comprises 15 residues. Trimming removed 5 bases at V and 8 bases at J, with 21 bases between. Germline V CDR1 and CDR2: SGHVS, FQNEAQ. The CDR3 coding sequence is TGTGCCAGCAGCCCGGTATTCGGCAGGGCTGGGGGCTACACCTTC. Amino acids: CASSPVFGRAGGYTF. Full variable domain (remainder filled in from reference TRBV7-8 and TRBJ1-2): GAGVSQSPRYKVAKRGQDVALRCDPISGHVSLFWYQQALGQGPEFLTYFQNEAQLDKSGLPSDRFFAERPEGSVSTLKIQRTQQEDSAVYLCASSPVFGRAGGYTFGSGTRLTVV.

This clonotype appeared once. V is TRBV7-3 and J is TRBJ2-3, with 7 nucleotides matching TRBD1. The junction had 6 bases not matched to a gene; V was cut back by 5 bases and J by 1 base. The V gene's germline CDR1 is SGHTA and CDR2 FQGTGA. The CDR3 totals 15 residues. The CDR3 spells CASSTIGQGTDTQYF. The CDR3 nucleotides are TGTGCCAGCAGCACTATCGGACAGGGCACAGATACGCAGTATTTT.

The V call is TRBV6-1, the J call TRBJ1-6; D not resolved. Germline CDR1 reads MNHNS; CDR2 reads SASEGT. Trimming took off 2 bases at V and 4 bases at J, with 12 bases between the two ends. The CDR3 covers 16 residues. Written as DNA, the CDR3 is TGTGCCAGCAGTGAAATTACCGGAGTTTATAATTCACCCCTCCACTTT. Its protein is CASSEITGVYNSPLHF.

The rearrangement links TRBV7-2 to TRBJ2-3; no clear D gene. There are 13 residues in the CDR3. CDR1 is SGHTA, CDR2 FQGNSA, per germline. The V end was cut by 8 bases, the J end by 2 bases, with 11 bases between. The CDR3 loop is CASGAHNTDTQYF. For the CDR3, the DNA is TGTGCCAGCGGTGCACACAACACAGATACGCAGTATTTT.

This chain uses TRBV7-3 with TRBJ2-1; D is uncertain. V gave up 5 bases and J gave up 6 bases, with 14 bases separating them. The germline CDR1 and CDR2 sequences are SGHTA and FQGTGA. The CDR3 runs to 14 residues. CDR3 DNA sequence: TGTGCCAGCAGCCCGACTCCCCCTACCAATGAGCAGTTCTTC. Translated: CASSPTPPTNEQFF.

CDR3 sequence (DNA): TGTGCCAGCAGCCAAAGGGGAACCACCGGGGAGCTGTTTTTT. Protein: CASSQRGTTGELFF. J is TRBJ2-2 and V is TRBV16; D might be TRBD1 (5 bases). V was shortened by 2 bases and J by 4 bases, with 8 bases between the two germline ends. This CDR3 is 14 amino acids long. Per germline, CDR1 KGHSY and CDR2 FQNENV.

The rearrangement joins TRBV6-2 or TRBV6-3 to TRBJ2-5; 7 bases fit TRBD1. The CDR3 has 14 residues. Trimming cost V 6 bases and J 2 bases; bases outside gene matches: 6. Germline CDR1 and CDR2: MNHEY and SVGEGT. CDR3: CASSHRGTQETQYF. The CDR3, as DNA: TGTGCCAGCAGCCACAGGGGCACGCAAGAGACCCAGTACTTC.

This clonotype has a handful of counts. The V and J genes are TRBV5-1 and TRBJ1-6, with TRBD1 as a possible D gene (5 bases). Trimming took off 0 bases at V and 9 bases at J, with 16 bases between the two ends. In germline, CDR1 is SGHRS, CDR2 YFSETQ. This CDR3 has 16 residues. CDR3 DNA sequence: TGCGCCAGCAGCTTGGCAGGCGGGGGAGTCGGTTCACCCCTCCACTTT. This codes for CASSLAGGGVGSPLHF. The full variable domain, its missing parts supplied by reference TRBV5-1 and TRBJ1-6, is KAGVTQTPRYLIKTRGQQVTLSCSPISGHRSVSWYQQTPGQGLQFLFEYFSETQRNKGNFPGRFSGRQFSNSRSEMNVSTLELGDSALYLCASSLAGGGVGSPLHFGNGTRLTVT.

This clonotype appeared many times. The genes are TRBV7-6 and TRBJ2-6; D perhaps matches TRBD2 (6 bases). This CDR3 is built from 18 residues. V lost 0 bases, J lost 1 base, and 13 bases lay in between. In germline, CDR1 is SGHVS, CDR2 FNYEAQ. CDR3 DNA: TGTGCCAGCAGCTTAGCAGGCGGGATTACATCTGGGGCCAACGTCCTGACTTTC. Its protein is CASSLAGGITSGANVLTF.